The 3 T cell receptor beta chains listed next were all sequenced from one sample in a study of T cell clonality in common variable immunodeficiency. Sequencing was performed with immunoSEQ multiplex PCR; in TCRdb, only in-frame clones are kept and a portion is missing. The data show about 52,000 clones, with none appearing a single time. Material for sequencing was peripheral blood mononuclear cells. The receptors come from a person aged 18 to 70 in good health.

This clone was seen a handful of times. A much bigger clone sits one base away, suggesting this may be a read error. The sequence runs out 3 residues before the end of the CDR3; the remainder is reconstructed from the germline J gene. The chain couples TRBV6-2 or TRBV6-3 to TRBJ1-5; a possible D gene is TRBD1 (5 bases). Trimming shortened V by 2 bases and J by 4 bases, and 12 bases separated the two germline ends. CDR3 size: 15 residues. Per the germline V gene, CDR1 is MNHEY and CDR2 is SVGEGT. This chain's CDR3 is CASSYLGTINQPQHF. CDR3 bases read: TGTGCCAGCAGTTACCTCGGGACTATTAATCAGCCC.

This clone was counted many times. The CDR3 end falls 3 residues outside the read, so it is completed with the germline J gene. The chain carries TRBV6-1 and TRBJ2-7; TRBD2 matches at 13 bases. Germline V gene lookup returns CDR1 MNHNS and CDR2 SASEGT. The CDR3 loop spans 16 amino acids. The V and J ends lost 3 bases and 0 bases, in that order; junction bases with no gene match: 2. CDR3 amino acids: CASSEGLAGYSYEQYF. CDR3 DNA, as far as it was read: TGTGCCAGCAGTGAGGGACTAGCGGGATACTCCTACGAG.

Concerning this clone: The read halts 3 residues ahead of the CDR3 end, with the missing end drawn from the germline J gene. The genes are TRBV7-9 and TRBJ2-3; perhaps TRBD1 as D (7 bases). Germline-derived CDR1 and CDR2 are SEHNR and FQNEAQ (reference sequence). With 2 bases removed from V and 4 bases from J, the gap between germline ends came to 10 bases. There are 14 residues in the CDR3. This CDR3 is CASSLQGGADTQYF. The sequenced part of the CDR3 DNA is TGTGCCAGCAGCTTACAGGGGGGCGCAGATACG. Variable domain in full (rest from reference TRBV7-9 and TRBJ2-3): DTGVSQNPRHKITKRGQNVTFRCDPISEHNRLYWYRQTLGQGPEFLTYFQNEAQLEKSRLLSDRFSAERPKGSFSTLEIQRTEQGDSAMYLCASSLQGGADTQYFGPGTRLTVL.